This is a list of T cell receptor beta chains from one sample in a study of cytomegalovirus exposure and HLA in healthy donors. Some clones are missing from TCRdb's copy, which holds only in-frame ones; the method was immunoSEQ multiplex PCR. The table records 150,000 to 200,000 clones, 85% of them present only once. Sample: PBMCs. The receptors come from a man aged 18 to 35 in good health and CMV-seropositive. Each CDR3 is given with its conserved first and last residue. D genes are given only for firm matches. Not all rows give a size; the values are once, few, many and, for expanded clones, a class.

TRBD1,TRBV5-1,TRBJ2-3,-,TGCGCCAGCAGCTCCAGACAGGGGGCAAAAGATACGCAGTATTTT,CASSSRQGAKDTQYF
TRBD2,TRBV5-1,TRBJ2-2,-,TGCGCCAGCAGCGTACGACAGGGGACTAGCGGGGGCCGGGGCACCGGGGAGCTGTTTTTT,CASSVRQGTSGGRGTGELFF
-,TRBV7-3,TRBJ2-1,-,TGTGCCAGCAGTACGGGGGTTCCCATGGCCAATGAGCAGTTCTTC,CASSTGVPMANEQFF
-,TRBV5-1,TRBJ2-2,-,TGCGCCAGCAGCTTGCGTCAGTCGAACACCGGGGAGCTGTTTTTT,CASSLRQSNTGELFF
TRBD1,TRBV11-3,TRBJ2-3,-,TGTGCCAGCAGCTCCCGGGACAGGGAAGGGACAGATACGCAGTATTTT,CASSSRDREGTDTQYF
TRBD1,TRBV30,TRBJ1-2,-,TGTGCCTGGAGCTTAACAGGGGGCGGCTATGGCTACACCTTC,CAWSLTGGGYGYTF
TRBD2,TRBV2,TRBJ2-1,-,TGTGCGAGGACTAGTGGCGGGAGTGAGCAGTTCTTC,CARTSGGSEQFF
-,TRBV23-1,TRBJ2-4,-,TGCGCCAGCAGTCCTCCTCGGATTCAGTACTTC,CASSPPRIQYF
-,TRBV5-1,TRBJ2-3,-,TGCGCCAGCAGCTTGGGGTCGGGGGGCCAGACAGATACGCAGTATTTT,CASSLGSGGQTDTQYF
TRBD2,TRBV5-6,TRBJ2-3,-,TGTGCCAGCAGCTTGTTAGTAGCGGGATTACTAGATACGCAGTATTTT,CASSLLVAGLLDTQYF
TRBD2,TRBV9,TRBJ2-1,-,TGTGCCAGCAGCACAACCGGGACTAACGACGGTGAGCAGTTCTTC,CASSTTGTNDGEQFF
-,TRBV15,TRBJ2-3,-,TGTGCCACCAGCAGAGAGCAAGGGGGCACAGATACGCAGTATTTT,CATSREQGGTDTQYF
TRBD1,TRBV4-1,TRBJ1-2,-,TGCGCCAGCAGCCAGGACCCGGGACAGAACTATGGCTACACCTTC,CASSQDPGQNYGYTF
-,TRBV29-1,TRBJ2-7,-,TGCAGCGTTGGGGGGGTTTCCTACGAGCAGTACTTC,CSVGGVSYEQYF
TRBD2,TRBV7-8,TRBJ2-5,-,TGTGCCAGCAGCTCGACTAGCGGCGAGCAAGAGACCCAGTACTTC,CASSSTSGEQETQYF
TRBD1,TRBV7-2,TRBJ2-7,-,TGTGCCAGCAGCTTAGCGGGGACAGGGGACTACGAGCAGTACTTC,CASSLAGTGDYEQYF
TRBD2,TRBV11-2,TRBJ2-1,-,TGTGCCAGCAGCTATGGCCGACTAGCGGGGACTAAAGCCGAGGATGAGCAGTTCTTC,CASSYGRLAGTKAEDEQFF
TRBD1,TRBV4-1,TRBJ1-2,-,TGCGCCAGCAGCCATGATGCTACAGGGGCCAACTATGGCTACACCTTC,CASSHDATGANYGYTF
-,TRBV28,TRBJ2-7,-,TGTGCCAGCAGTTTAGAAGGAGGAGTATCCTACGAGCAGTACTTC,CASSLEGGVSYEQYF
-,TRBV11-1,TRBJ2-5,-,TGTGCCAGCAGCTTAACGGGATTCAAGACGGAGACCCAGTACTTC,CASSLTGFKTETQYF
TRBD2,TRBV13,TRBJ2-1,-,TGTGCCAGCAGCGAGGGGCGGGGGACTTACAATGAGCAGTTCTTC,CASSEGRGTYNEQFF
-,TRBV30,TRBJ2-2,-,TGTGCCTGGAGTGGTAGAAGGGAAGGGGTGGGGGAGCTGTTTTTT,CAWSGRREGVGELFF
-,TRBV27,TRBJ2-3,-,TGTGCCAGCAGTCTCCTTGAGGGAGGAGGTGATACGCAGTATTTT,CASSLLEGGGDTQYF
-,TRBV5-1,TRBJ1-5,many,TGCGCCAGCAGCCCGGACAGTTCCAATCAGCCCCAGCATTTT,CASSPDSSNQPQHF
TRBD1,TRBV5-1,TRBJ2-3,-,TGCGCCAGCAGCCCACAGGGGAACCCCACAGATACGCAGTATTTT,CASSPQGNPTDTQYF
TRBD2,TRBV9,TRBJ2-5,-,TGTGCCAGCAGCCCAGGAGTAGCGGGAGAGGAGACCCAGTACTTC,CASSPGVAGEETQYF
TRBD2,TRBV18,TRBJ2-7,-,TGTGCCAGCTCACCAGGACTAGCGAGTACCTACGAGCAGTACTTC,CASSPGLASTYEQYF
-,TRBV9,TRBJ2-5,-,TGTGCCAGCAGCGTAGCTTCGGGATCCCAAGAGACCCAGTACTTC,CASSVASGSQETQYF
TRBD1,TRBV15,TRBJ1-2,-,TGTGCCACCAGCAGCCAAGGGACAGCCGGCTACACCTTC,CATSSQGTAGYTF
-,TRBV4-1,TRBJ2-3,-,TGCGCCAGCAGCCAAGATGGTGCCCCCCCAGGGGATACGCAGTATTTT,CASSQDGAPPGDTQYF
-,TRBV10-3,TRBJ1-1,-,TGTGCCACCGAGACAGCTTTGAACACTGAAGCTTTCTTT,CATETALNTEAFF
-,TRBV19,TRBJ2-3,-,TGTGCCAGTAGTATCCTGATACAGGGTTCCAAAACAGATACGCAGTATTTT,CASSILIQGSKTDTQYF
TRBD2,TRBV5-8,TRBJ2-1,-,TGTGCCAGCAGCTTCGCGGGACTAGCGGCTTGGAATGAGCAGTTCTTC,CASSFAGLAAWNEQFF
-,TRBV5-5,TRBJ1-1,-,TGTGCCAGCAGCCCGACAATCATAGTCGTTCGGGGGGAAGCTTTCTTT,CASSPTIIVVRGEAFF
TRBD2,TRBV14,TRBJ2-1,-,TGTGCCAGCAGCCAAGACCGCGGGAGATCCCATGAGCAGTTCTTC,CASSQDRGRSHEQFF
-,TRBV28,TRBJ2-1,-,TGTGCCAGCAGTTTAGGAGGGGGCCTCCCTTACAATGAGCAGTTCTTC,CASSLGGGLPYNEQFF
-,TRBV27,TRBJ1-3,-,TGTGCCAGCAGTTTATCGTCAGGGTCTGGAAACACCATATATTTT,CASSLSSGSGNTIYF
-,TRBV28,TRBJ2-7,-,TGTGCCAGCAGTTCTCCGACAGGCCTCCTCTCCTACGAGCAGTACTTC,CASSSPTGLLSYEQYF
-,TRBV28,TRBJ1-2,-,TGTGCCAGCAGTTTAGCCACCTGGGGGGGGTATGGCTACACCTTC,CASSLATWGGYGYTF
-,TRBV2,TRBJ2-7,-,TGTGCCAGCAGTGAAATGGGGGGAATGGGGTACGAGCAGTACTTC,CASSEMGGMGYEQYF
TRBD1,TRBV15,TRBJ1-2,-,TGTGCCACCAGCAGACCCGCCGGGACAGGGAGCGGCTACACCTTC,CATSRPAGTGSGYTF
-,TRBV6-1,TRBJ1-5,-,TGTGCCAGCAGTGGAAAGGGGCTGACAGGTTTTTATAGCAATCAGCCCCAGCATTTT,CASSGKGLTGFYSNQPQHF
TRBD1,TRBV14,TRBJ2-5,few,TGTGCCAGCAGCCAACGCGGGACAGGGGTACAAGAGACCCAGTACTTC,CASSQRGTGVQETQYF
-,TRBV7-6,TRBJ2-5,-,TGTGCCAGCAGCTTAGTCACGGGGGAGACCCAGTACTTC,CASSLVTGETQYF
TRBD2,TRBV6-5,TRBJ2-3,once,TGTGCCAGCAGTCTGGGGGGGAGCACAGATACGCAGTATTTT,CASSLGGSTDTQYF
-,TRBV27,TRBJ2-5,-,TGTGCCAGCAGCCCCGGGGCCGCGCGGGGAGAGACCCAGTACTTC,CASSPGAARGETQYF
-,TRBV15,TRBJ1-2,-,TGTGCCACCAGCAGAGAGGCGGGGACCTATGGCTACACCTTC,CATSREAGTYGYTF
-,TRBV29-1,TRBJ2-7,-,TGCAGCGCTGTGCGGGGCCCCTACGAGCAGTACTTC,CSAVRGPYEQYF
-,TRBV28,TRBJ2-5,-,TGTGCCAGCAGTTTTAGTCATTCGGAGACCCAGTACTTC,CASSFSHSETQYF
-,TRBV5-6,TRBJ2-7,-,TGTGCCAGCAGCGTCAATGGGGGGTCCTACGAGCAGTACTTC,CASSVNGGSYEQYF
-,TRBV5-1,TRBJ1-2,-,TGCGCCAGCAGCTTGGGCTCAGGGAACTATGGCTACACCTTC,CASSLGSGNYGYTF
TRBD1,TRBV7-2,TRBJ1-6,few,TGTGCCAGCAGTGTTGGGACAGGGTATTCACCCCTCCACTTT,CASSVGTGYSPLHF
-,TRBV6-6,TRBJ1-4,-,TGTGCCAGCAGTTATGGACAGAAGGGCCTGTTTTTT,CASSYGQKGLFF
-,TRBV28,TRBJ1-1,-,TGTGCCAGCAGTTTAACGGATTTCGGGACTGAAGCTTTCTTT,CASSLTDFGTEAFF
-,TRBV30,TRBJ1-4,-,TGTGCCTGGGGCCGGACATCAAGTAATGAAAAACTGTTTTTT,CAWGRTSSNEKLFF
TRBD1,TRBV6-1,TRBJ1-2,-,TGTGCCAGCAGTACCTCAGGGGGCGCAGGCTACACCTTC,CASSTSGGAGYTF
TRBD1,TRBV7-9,TRBJ1-2,-,TGTGCCAGCAGCCAAGGGACAGCCTATGGCTACACCTTC,CASSQGTAYGYTF